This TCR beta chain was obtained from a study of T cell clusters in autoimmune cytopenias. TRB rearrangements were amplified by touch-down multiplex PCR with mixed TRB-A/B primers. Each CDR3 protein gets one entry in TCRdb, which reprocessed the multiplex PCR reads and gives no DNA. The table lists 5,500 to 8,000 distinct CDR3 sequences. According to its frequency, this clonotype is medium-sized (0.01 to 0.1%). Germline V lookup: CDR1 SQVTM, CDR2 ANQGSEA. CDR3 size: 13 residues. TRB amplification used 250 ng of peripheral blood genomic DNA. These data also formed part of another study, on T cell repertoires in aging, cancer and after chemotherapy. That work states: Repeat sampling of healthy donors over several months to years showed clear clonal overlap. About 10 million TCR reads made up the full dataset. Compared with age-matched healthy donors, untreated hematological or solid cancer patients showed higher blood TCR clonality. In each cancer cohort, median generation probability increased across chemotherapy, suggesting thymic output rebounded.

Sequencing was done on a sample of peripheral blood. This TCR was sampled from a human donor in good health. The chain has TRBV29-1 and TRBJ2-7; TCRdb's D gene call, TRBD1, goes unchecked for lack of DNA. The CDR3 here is CSVEGQGTYEQYF.